This T cell receptor (beta chain) was documented in a study of cytotoxic CD8 clonotypes in ibrutinib-treated CLL. The wider study: Response samples were taken after a median about twelve months of treatment, range 6 to 36.

Notes on this clone: As yet, its antigen is unknown.

General study points: Public clonotypes, found uncommonly, either contracted or stayed stable on treatment. T-cell clonality at baseline went above that of age-matched healthy donors and rose and fell with circulating CD8+ T-cell counts.

Libraries were prepared by immunoSEQ multiplex PCR; TCRdb keeps only in-frame clonotypes and omits some of them. Of about 68,000 clones listed, 68% are singletons. This CDR3 is 14 amino acids long. From germline, CDR1 is LGHNA and CDR2 YNFKEQ. Trimming at V came to 3 bases and at J to 4 bases, leaving 4 bases not matched to a gene. The TCR originated in a human donor with chronic lymphocytic leukemia. The chain combines TRBV4-2 with TRBJ2-3; 7 bases line up with TRBD1. The sequencing used PBMCs, collected after 12 months of ibrutinib treatment. The CDR3 protein is CASSQETGADTQYF. CDR3 DNA sequence: TGTGCCAGCAGCCAGGAAACAGGGGCAGATACGCAGTATTTT.